One T cell receptor (beta chain) is described in this entry. Its specificity is not known. Profiled with immunoSEQ multiplex PCR; TCRdb holds only in-frame clones, not every one. Of 85,000 to 130,000 clones listed, about 91% are singletons. These data come from a study of T cell responses to AZD1222 COVID-19 vaccine. The study's findings and limits: The peak T cell response came first, and repertoires were sampled only after it. Only a handful of AZD1222 recipients were seropositive at baseline.

Germline V gives CDR1 SGHAT, CDR2 FQDESV (reference sequence). V was pared by 1 base and J by 3 bases, with 10 bases between. The CDR3 consists of 15 residues. This chain uses TRBV11-1 with TRBJ2-1; D is possibly TRBD1 or TRBD2 (5 bases each). This TCR was recovered from an adult in good health. The specimen was peripheral blood, collected on day 0 of AZD1222 vaccination. CDR3 in amino acids: CASSLGGALYNEQFF. The DNA of the CDR3 is TGTGCCAGCAGCTTAGGAGGGGCTCTCTACAATGAGCAGTTCTTC.